Each of the 24 T cell receptor beta chains below was sequenced from the same sample in a study of cytomegalovirus exposure and HLA in healthy donors. The PCR had 60 Vbeta and 13 Jbeta primers. TCRdb keeps only in-frame clones here, not all; method: immunoSEQ multiplex PCR. The table records approximately 100,000 clones, about four fifths of them present only once. Sequencing was done on a sample of PBMCs. These receptors came from a man in his fifties or sixties in good health and CMV-seronegative.

The chain is built from TRBV7-2 and TRBJ2-5; D possibly corresponds to TRBD2 (6 bases). Germline V CDR1 and CDR2: SGHTA, FQGNSA. V was clipped by 2 bases and J by 4 bases, with 20 bases between them. The CDR3 spans 17 residues. The DNA for the CDR3 is TGTGCCAGCAGCTTATCCCTTATTGGGGGGATAGGAGAGACCCAGTACTTC. This gives the protein CASSLSLIGGIGETQYF.

The rearrangement links TRBV29-1 to TRBJ2-7; 8 nucleotides agree with TRBD1. CDR3 size: 13 residues. Unmatched junction bases numbered 10, after V lost 7 bases and J lost 5 bases. CDR1 is SQVTM and CDR2 is ANQGSEA in the germline V gene. CDR3 loop: CSAWTGMSNEQYF. Written as DNA, the CDR3 is TGCAGCGCCTGGACAGGGATGTCCAACGAGCAGTACTTC.

This chain links TRBV5-4 with TRBJ1-2; D is uncertain. The germline V gene encodes CDR1 SGHNT and CDR2 YYREEE (reference sequence). V was pared by 4 bases and J by 5 bases, with 9 bases between. The CDR3 consists of 12 residues. The CDR3 loop is CASSVDGYGYTF. In DNA form, the CDR3 reads TGTGCCAGCAGCGTCGACGGGTATGGCTACACCTTC.

This clone was seen only a few times. The chain links TRBV2 to TRBJ2-3, with 11 bases fitting TRBD1. Trimming removed 8 bases from V and 4 bases from J; junction bases left unmatched: 5. CDR1 SNHLY and CDR2 FYNNEI come from the germline V gene. CDR3 length equals 14 residues. The CDR3 sequence: CASARDRGADTQYF. CDR3 in DNA: TGTGCCAGCGCCCGGGACAGGGGGGCAGATACGCAGTATTTT.

The chain carries TRBV5-1 and TRBJ1-2; D not resolved. This CDR3 has 14 residues. Trimming left V 0 bases short and J 0 bases short, with 6 bases between. CDR1 and CDR2 from the germline V gene are SGHRS and YFSETQ. Here the CDR3 DNA reads TGCGCCAGCAGCTTGGACACCTCTAACTATGGCTACACCTTC. Translated, it gives CASSLDTSNYGYTF. The whole variable domain, filled in from reference TRBV5-1 and TRBJ1-2, reads KAGVTQTPRYLIKTRGQQVTLSCSPISGHRSVSWYQQTPGQGLQFLFEYFSETQRNKGNFPGRFSGRQFSNSRSEMNVSTLELGDSALYLCASSLDTSNYGYTFGSGTRLTVV.

This chain joins TRBV5-1 and TRBJ2-1, with 8 bases fitting TRBD2. The ends lost 0 bases at V and 2 bases at J; junction bases unmatched: 4. The CDR3 extends over 16 amino acids. Germline loops: CDR1 SGHRS, CDR2 YFSETQ. Here the CDR3 DNA reads TGCGCCAGCAGCTTGGCCGACGGGGGGGCCTACAATGAGCAGTTCTTC. It specifies CASSLADGGAYNEQFF.

The rearrangement links TRBV5-1 to TRBJ2-1; no clear D gene. CDR1 is SGHRS, CDR2 YFSETQ, per germline. V was cut by 4 bases and J by 4 bases, with 15 bases left in between. The length of the CDR3 is 15 residues. The CDR3 spells CASSRRDSQYNEQFF. CDR3 sequence (DNA): TGCGCCAGCAGCCGCCGAGACTCGCAATACAATGAGCAGTTCTTC.

The sample holds one count of this clone. The V call is TRBV7-6, the J call TRBJ2-1; TRBD2 agrees at 11 bases. V shed 3 bases and J 4 bases; nucleotides not matched to a gene: 5. The germline CDR1 and CDR2 sequences are SGHVS and FNYEAQ. This CDR3 has 16 amino acids. CDR3 bases: TGTGCCAGCAGCTTTGCGACTAGCGGGGCTTACAATGAGCAGTTCTTC. It specifies CASSFATSGAYNEQFF.

This sequence joins TRBV28 and TRBJ2-1, with D maybe TRBD2 (6 bases). The germline V gene encodes CDR1 MDHEN and CDR2 SYDVKM. Trimming took off 5 bases at V and 1 base at J, with 12 bases between the two ends. The CDR3 loop spans 15 amino acids. Here the CDR3 DNA reads TGTGCCAGCAGTCCCGGGGGAGTGTCCTACAATGAGCAGTTCTTC. It yields the protein CASSPGGVSYNEQFF.

V is TRBV7-9 and J is TRBJ1-2, with 11 bases matching TRBD1. Germline-derived CDR1 and CDR2 are SEHNR and FQNEAQ (reference sequence). V gave up 5 bases and J gave up 8 bases; unmatched junction bases: 10. The CDR3 is made up of 15 amino acids. The CDR3 coding sequence is TGTGCCAGCAGCGACGGGACAGGGGGAGTTGGAGGCTACACCTTC. It yields the protein CASSDGTGGVGGYTF.

V and J are TRBV11-2 and TRBJ2-7, with D possibly being TRBD2 (5 bases). Trimming took 5 bases from V and 0 from J, leaving 14 bases between them. The CDR3 spans 15 residues. Germline V gives CDR1 SGHAT, CDR2 FQNNGV. CDR3 region: CASSEGLLSSYEQYF. CDR3 nucleotides: TGTGCCAGCAGCGAAGGACTGTTGAGCTCCTACGAGCAGTACTTC.

Only a few counts were recorded for this clone. The chain combines TRBV5-1 with TRBJ2-2, with 8 nucleotides matching TRBD1. Germline CDR1 is SGHRS and CDR2 is YFSETQ. CDR3 size: 14 residues. V gave up 3 bases and J gave up 7 bases; unmatched junction bases: 5. CDR3 sequence reads: CASSWQGANGELFF. The DNA for the CDR3 is TGCGCCAGCAGCTGGCAGGGGGCCAACGGGGAGCTGTTTTTT.

This chain uses TRBV20-1 with TRBJ1-3, with D tentatively TRBD1 (5 bases). The CDR3 totals 11 residues. V dropped 6 bases and J dropped 4 bases, with 7 bases sitting between them. Germline CDR1 and CDR2: DFQATT and SNEGSKA (reference sequence). CDR3 in DNA: TGCAGTGCGAACAGGGGAAACACCATATATTTT. Its protein product is CSANRGNTIYF.

The chain uses TRBV27 and TRBJ2-2; D possibly corresponds to TRBD1 (5 bases). CDR1 and CDR2 (germline): MNHEY, SMNVEV (reference sequence). Trimming stripped 5 bases from V and 2 bases from J, with 15 bases between. CDR3 size: 16 residues. The CDR3 loop reads CASSPQPWGNTGELFF. The CDR3 bases are TGTGCCAGCAGTCCGCAACCGTGGGGCAACACCGGGGAGCTGTTTTTT.

This clone occurred a few times. The chain combines TRBV9 with TRBJ1-6; D unresolved. The CDR3 runs to 14 residues. Trimming removed 7 bases from V and 3 bases from J, with 11 bases in between. CDR1 and CDR2 (germline): SGDLS, YYNGEE. The CDR3 sequence is CASASSIYNSPLHF. CDR3 nucleotides: TGTGCCAGCGCAAGCTCCATCTATAATTCACCCCTCCACTTT. Looking up the rest from reference TRBV9 and TRBJ1-6 gives the full variable domain: DSGVTQTPKHLITATGQRVTLRCSPRSGDLSVYWYQQSLDQGLQFLIQYYNGEERAKGNILERFSAQQFPDLHSELNLSSLELGDSALYFCASASSIYNSPLHFGNGTRLTVT.

The chain couples TRBV19 to TRBJ1-2, with TRBD1 as a possible D gene (6 bases). Trimming removed 9 bases at V and 0 bases at J, with 23 bases between. Germline V lookup: CDR1 LNHDA, CDR2 SQIVND (reference sequence). This CDR3 spans 17 amino acids. DNA of the CDR3: TGTGCCAGCACGCCCCCAGGACAGCAAGAATCTAACTATGGCTACACCTTC. It specifies CASTPPGQQESNYGYTF.

A word on this clone: The junction differs from germline at one of its ends, possibly a read error. This chain joins TRBV5-6 and TRBJ1-6; TRBD1 matches at 9 bases. The CDR3 consists of 14 residues. Germline CDR1 and CDR2: SGHDT and YYEEEE. CDR3 amino acids: CASSLGDRASPPHF. DNA for the CDR3: TGTGCCAGCAGCTTGGGGGACAGGGCTTCACCCCCCCACTTT.

J is TRBJ2-1 and V is TRBV19; TRBD2 is a possible D gene (5 bases). The CDR3 length is 15 residues. Trimming shortened V by 7 bases and J by 2 bases, and 15 bases separated the two germline ends. CDR1 is LNHDA, CDR2 SQIVND, per germline (reference sequence). CDR3 nucleotides: TGTGCCAGTACACGGGCGGGTGGTACCTACAATGAGCAGTTCTTC. Amino acids: CASTRAGGTYNEQFF.

The chain carries TRBV29-1 and TRBJ2-2, with 12 positions matching TRBD2. Germline loops: CDR1 SQVTM, CDR2 ANQGSEA. CDR3 length: 16 amino acids. Trimming removed 7 bases from V and 6 bases from J; junction bases left unmatched: 12. The CDR3 spells CSASLAGGSYPGELFF. CDR3 DNA: TGCAGCGCTAGTCTAGCGGGGGGGTCTTATCCCGGGGAGCTGTTTTTT.

This chain connects TRBV10-1 to TRBJ2-3; D gene ambiguous. Between the trimmed V and J ends, which lost 3 bases and 6 bases, there was a span of 4 bases. The CDR3 extends over 11 amino acids. The germline gives CDR1 WNHNN, CDR2 SYGVQD (reference sequence). The CDR3 DNA is TGCGCCAGCAGTGACCTGGATACGCAGTATTTT. It encodes CASSDLDTQYF.

The chain carries TRBV5-1 and TRBJ2-3; perhaps TRBD2 as D (6 bases). The CDR3 is 14 residues long. The V gene lost 7 bases and the J gene lost 6 bases, with 18 bases spanning the gap. Germline CDR1 is SGHRS and CDR2 is YFSETQ. Written as DNA, the CDR3 is TGCGCCAGCGGGTCGGGAGCTCTCCGCGATACGCAGTATTTT. Translated, it gives CASGSGALRDTQYF.

The chain combines TRBV5-6 with TRBJ2-5; possibly TRBD1 for D (6 bases). The last part of the DNA fits TRBJ2-7 better; the J call may be wrong. Germline assignment: CDR1 SGHDT and CDR2 YYEEEE. This CDR3 is 13 amino acids long. The DNA of the CDR3 is TGTGCCAGCACCGAGACAGGACGCTACGAGCAGTACTTC. Residues: CASTETGRYEQYF.

The chain employs TRBV29-1 and TRBJ1-2; D gene ambiguous. Looked up from germline, CDR1 is SQVTM and CDR2 is ANQGSEA. The CDR3 extends over 16 amino acids. V was pared by 6 bases and J by 1 base, with 21 bases between. DNA of the CDR3: TGCAGCGTCGCCGAGTCGGGGAAGTCTCTTAACTATGGCTACACCTTC. It specifies CSVAESGKSLNYGYTF.

This chain joins TRBV7-3 and TRBJ2-3; no firm D call. The germline V gene has CDR1 SGHTA and CDR2 FQGTGA. This CDR3 has 16 amino acids. V lost 5 bases to trimming and J lost 2 bases, with 17 bases between them. CDR3 loop: CASSPEVQPSTDTQYF. The DNA for the CDR3 is TGTGCCAGCAGCCCTGAGGTCCAGCCATCCACAGATACGCAGTATTTT.